The 5 T cell receptor beta chains reported below all come from one sample, sequenced in a study of PD-1 blockade in classical Hodgkin lymphoma. TCRdb's table, derived via immunoSEQ multiplex PCR, lists solely in-frame clones and lacks some. The sample carries some 25,000 clones, about 78% recorded once. Every one of the patients relapsed after autologous stem cell transplantation (brentuximab vedotin exposure was variable). This specimen was peripheral blood mononuclear cells (PBMCs), taken before the second cycle of nivolumab. These receptors all come from a human donor with classical Hodgkin lymphoma.

Comments on this clone: The junction and the germline gene differ at one end; a read error may be behind it. V usage is TRBV5-4 and J usage is TRBJ2-1; 11 bases are shared with TRBD2. CDR1 and CDR2 (germline): SGHNT, YYREEE (reference sequence). The CDR3 spans 14 residues. This CDR3 is CASSLGASGGPILF. CDR3 coding DNA: TGTGCCAGCAGCTTGGGTGCTAGCGGGGGGCCCATCCTCTTC.

Worth noting for this clone: This specimen includes other DNA sequences encoding the same CDR3. V gene TRBV7-2 combines with J gene TRBJ2-3; D gene ambiguous. The CDR3 length is 13 residues. The V and J ends lost 5 bases and 1 base respectively, with 7 bases between them. The germline V gene has CDR1 SGHTA and CDR2 FQGNSA. The CDR3 spells CASSPPGTDTQYF. The CDR3 region has the DNA TGTGCCAGCAGCCCACCTGGCACAGATACGCAGTATTTT.

On this clone: Given a much more abundant clone one base away, this may be a read error. This sample includes further DNA sequences coding for the same CDR3. CDR3 region: CASSPRAGRLGSIYF. CDR3 bases: TGTGCCAGCAGCCCCAGAGCAGGTCGATTGGGATCCATATATTTT. The chain joins TRBV14 to TRBJ1-3; no clear D gene. The CDR3 covers 15 residues. With 4 bases removed from V and 11 bases from J, the gap between germline ends came to 21 bases. The germline V gene has CDR1 SGHDN and CDR2 FVKESK.

The CDR3 region is CASSPGERTNTEAFF. The CDR3 nucleotides read TGTGCCAGCAGCCCAGGGGAACGGACGAACACTGAAGCTTTCTTT. The rearrangement uses TRBV7-9 and TRBJ1-1, with TRBD1 as a possible D gene (6 bases). Germline V gene sequence: CDR1 SEHNR, CDR2 FQNEAQ (reference sequence). This CDR3 region has 15 residues. Deletions cut 5 bases from V and 1 base from J, with 14 bases between.

Points on this clone: The CDR3 ends on some other residue instead of the conserved phenylalanine or tryptophan, so this is likely a read error. The limits of the CDR3 on the DNA are not certain, so only TCRdb's listed CDR3 is given. The gene calls are TRBV27 and TRBJ1-2; the table's TRBD1 call for D was not verified on the DNA. The CDR3 adds up to 10 amino acids, both ends counted. Germline CDR1 is MNHEY and CDR2 is SMNVEV (reference sequence). This chain's CDR3 is CASRVHTQGR.